This T cell receptor (beta chain) was recovered during a study of OX40 agonist ivuxolimab in advanced cancers. Study context: Ivuxolimab, an antibody acting as an agonist of OX40 (CD134), was used to treat patients. Those enrolled were roughly 85% male, with a mean age of about 66 years and ages from about 20 to 90.

Profiling relied on immunoSEQ multiplex PCR, and the TCRdb table lists in-frame clones only, not all of them. The data contain tens of thousands of clones, over 80% of them singletons. The CDR3 runs to 18 residues. J was trimmed by 2 bases and V by 0 bases; bases with no gene match: 8. Looked up from germline, CDR1 is LGHNA and CDR2 is YNFKEQ. This rearrangement joins TRBV4-2 to TRBJ2-3; 10 bases map to TRBD2. The TCR was taken from an adult with an advanced solid tumor such as melanoma, head and neck, liver or kidney cancer. The sequencing used CD4+ or CD8+ T cells sorted from blood, collected in a trial of the OX40 agonist ivuxolimab. CDR3 protein: CASSQDIAGGRSTDTQYF. In DNA form, the CDR3 reads TGTGCCAGCAGCCAAGATATAGCGGGGGGCAGATCCACAGATACGCAGTATTTT.